Reported below is one T cell receptor beta chain. The entry originates in a study of technical replicates of blood from four donors. Per germline, CDR1 MNHEY and CDR2 SMNVEV (reference sequence). Deletions cut 2 bases from V and 2 bases from J, with 10 bases between. This CDR3 contains 15 residues. Sequenced by immunoSEQ multiplex PCR; TCRdb stores in-frame clones only, minus some. The sample shows about 82,000 clones, roughly 90% of them seen only once. The J gene is TRBJ1-3, the V gene TRBV27, with D perhaps matching TRBD1 (6 bases). The sequence was collected from a human donor in good health. Sequenced material: T cells isolated from PBMCs. The CDR3 DNA reads as TGTGCCAGCAGTTTACGTCAGGGGCCTGGAAACACCATATATTTT. Translated, it gives CASSLRQGPGNTIYF.